The rows below give T cell receptor beta chains drawn from one sample of a study of response to subunit inactivated influenza vaccine. TCRdb fed the RT-PCR reads into MiXCR, producing one record per CDR3 protein. This table holds 600,000 to 850,000 distinct CDR3 sequences, 14% found once. Sequenced material: PBMCs from blood, taken 14 to 15 days before vaccination. The source is a man aged 45 to 65 who received an inactivated influenza vaccine. The CDR3 runs from the conserved cysteine through the conserved F or W. Each record gives: V gene, clone size, D gene, J gene, CDR3 protein, CDR3 DNA. The D gene is left open where the match is weak. Not every row has a clone size; where given, it reads once, few, many or a size class.

v_gene: TRBV12-3/TRBV12-4
abundance: few
d_gene: TRBD2
j_gene: TRBJ2-1
CDR3aa: CASSLFRRGLAGYNEQFF
CDR3nt: TGTGCCAGCAGTTTATTCAGGAGGGGACTAGCGGGATACAATGAGCAGTTCTTC

v_gene: TRBV12-3/TRBV12-4
abundance: many
d_gene: NA
j_gene: TRBJ1-1
CDR3aa: CASSLAGLGTEAFF
CDR3nt: TGTGCCAGCAGTTTGGCTGGATTGGGGACTGAAGCTTTCTTT

v_gene: TRBV4-2
abundance: NA
d_gene: NA
j_gene: TRBJ1-4
CDR3aa: CASSQVLGGKLFF
CDR3nt: TGTGCCAGCAGCCAAGTCCTGGGGGGAAAACTGTTTTTT

v_gene: TRBV3-1
abundance: NA
d_gene: NA
j_gene: TRBJ2-5
CDR3aa: CASSQDRGPGSQETQYF
CDR3nt: TGTGCCAGCAGCCAAGATAGGGGCCCCGGGAGTCAAGAGACCCAGTACTTC

v_gene: TRBV7-2
abundance: NA
d_gene: NA
j_gene: TRBJ2-3
CDR3aa: CASSSWGSTDTQYF
CDR3nt: TGTGCCAGCAGCTCATGGGGGAGCACAGATACGCAGTATTTT

v_gene: TRBV5-1
abundance: NA
d_gene: NA
j_gene: TRBJ1-4
CDR3aa: CASSPGSGRKDEKLFF
CDR3nt: TGCGCCAGCAGCCCCGGCAGCGGGAGGAAAGATGAAAAACTGTTTTTT

v_gene: TRBV12-3/TRBV12-4
abundance: many
d_gene: NA
j_gene: TRBJ1-2
CDR3aa: CASSPLSGAPYGYTF
CDR3nt: TGTGCCAGCAGTCCACTATCGGGGGCCCCCTATGGCTACACCTTC

v_gene: TRBV3-1
abundance: NA
d_gene: TRBD2
j_gene: TRBJ2-3
CDR3aa: CASSKTRTSGRSDTQYF
CDR3nt: TGTGCCAGCAGCAAAACTAGGACTAGCGGGAGATCAGATACGCAGTATTTT

v_gene: TRBV15
abundance: NA
d_gene: NA
j_gene: TRBJ2-3
CDR3aa: CATSRTGQPDTDTQYF
CDR3nt: TGTGCCACCAGCAGAACCGGACAGCCGGACACAGATACGCAGTATTTT

v_gene: TRBV9
abundance: few
d_gene: NA
j_gene: TRBJ2-5
CDR3aa: CASSVLAEYQETQYF
CDR3nt: TGTGCCAGCAGCGTGTTAGCGGAGTACCAAGAGACCCAGTACTTC

v_gene: TRBV19
abundance: NA
d_gene: NA
j_gene: TRBJ2-5
CDR3aa: CASSINSLETQYF
CDR3nt: TGTGCCAGTAGTATCAACAGTTTGGAGACCCAGTACTTC

v_gene: TRBV12-3/TRBV12-4
abundance: many
d_gene: NA
j_gene: TRBJ1-5
CDR3aa: CASSRGQPQHF
CDR3nt: TGTGCCAGCTCGAGGGGGCAGCCCCAGCATTTT

v_gene: TRBV7-9
abundance: many
d_gene: NA
j_gene: TRBJ2-4
CDR3aa: CASSQDGRVGIQYF
CDR3nt: TGTGCCAGCAGCCAGGACGGGCGAGTAGGCATTCAGTACTTC

v_gene: TRBV6-2/TRBV6-3
abundance: many
d_gene: NA
j_gene: TRBJ2-2
CDR3aa: CASSYAARGSSGELFF
CDR3nt: TGTGCCAGCAGTTACGCGGCCAGGGGATCGAGCGGGGAGCTGTTTTTT

v_gene: TRBV4-3
abundance: NA
d_gene: TRBD2
j_gene: TRBJ2-5
CDR3aa: CASSQERGAGGLQF
CDR3nt: TGCGCCAGCAGCCAAGAACGGGGAGCGGGGGGCCTCCAATTC

v_gene: TRBV6-5
abundance: NA
d_gene: NA
j_gene: TRBJ1-2
CDR3aa: CASSYGADNYGYTF
CDR3nt: TGTGCCAGCAGTTACGGAGCCGATAACTATGGCTACACCTTC

v_gene: TRBV15
abundance: many
d_gene: TRBD2
j_gene: TRBJ2-3
CDR3aa: CATSRLPGLDLDTQYF
CDR3nt: TGTGCCACCAGCAGATTACCGGGACTAGACCTAGATACGCAGTATTTT

v_gene: TRBV7-2
abundance: NA
d_gene: TRBD1
j_gene: TRBJ2-7
CDR3aa: CASSVDRGNHYEQYF
CDR3nt: TGTGCCAGCAGCGTAGACAGGGGGAATCACTACGAGCAGTACTTC

v_gene: TRBV7-9
abundance: few
d_gene: TRBD1
j_gene: TRBJ2-7
CDR3aa: CASSLATGQVLSYEQYF
CDR3nt: TGTGCCAGCAGCTTAGCTACGGGACAGGTACTCTCCTACGAGCAGTACTTC

v_gene: TRBV6-1
abundance: few
d_gene: NA
j_gene: TRBJ1-4
CDR3aa: CASKNRDVNEKLFF
CDR3nt: TGTGCCAGCAAAAACCGGGACGTAAATGAAAAACTGTTTTTT

v_gene: TRBV14
abundance: NA
d_gene: NA
j_gene: TRBJ1-1
CDR3aa: CASSRSRNTEAFF
CDR3nt: TGTGCCAGCAGCCGTTCCCGGAACACTGAAGCTTTCTTT

v_gene: TRBV12-3/TRBV12-4
abundance: few
d_gene: TRBD2
j_gene: TRBJ2-3
CDR3aa: CASIQTSGGPDTQYF
CDR3nt: TGTGCCAGCATCCAGACTAGCGGGGGCCCCGATACGCAGTATTTT

v_gene: TRBV10-3
abundance: NA
d_gene: TRBD1
j_gene: TRBJ2-2
CDR3aa: CAIRTGSDTGELFF
CDR3nt: TGTGCCATCAGGACAGGGTCGGACACCGGGGAGCTGTTTTTT

v_gene: TRBV18
abundance: NA
d_gene: NA
j_gene: TRBJ1-1
CDR3aa: CASSARQVRNTEAFF
CDR3nt: TGTGCCAGCTCAGCAAGACAGGTTCGGAACACTGAAGCTTTCTTT

v_gene: TRBV20-1
abundance: few
d_gene: TRBD2
j_gene: TRBJ2-7
CDR3aa: CSATMTSGTYEQYF
CDR3nt: TGCAGTGCTACCATGACTAGCGGGACCTACGAGCAGTACTTC

v_gene: TRBV5-1
abundance: NA
d_gene: NA
j_gene: TRBJ1-1
CDR3aa: CASRVGAGTEAFF
CDR3nt: TGCGCCAGCAGAGTGGGGGCAGGGACTGAAGCTTTCTTT

v_gene: TRBV5-1
abundance: many
d_gene: NA
j_gene: TRBJ2-3
CDR3aa: CASSLDGISTDTQYF
CDR3nt: TGCGCCAGCAGCTTGGATGGGATTAGCACAGATACGCAGTATTTT

v_gene: TRBV7-9
abundance: NA
d_gene: TRBD2
j_gene: TRBJ2-3
CDR3aa: CASSSSGTSGRSDTQYF
CDR3nt: TGTGCCAGCAGCTCGTCCGGGACTAGCGGGAGATCAGATACGCAGTATTTT

v_gene: TRBV7-2
abundance: NA
d_gene: NA
j_gene: TRBJ2-7
CDR3aa: CASSPRQVPYEQYF
CDR3nt: TGTGCCAGCAGCCCGCGACAGGTTCCCTACGAGCAGTACTTC

v_gene: TRBV7-9
abundance: few
d_gene: NA
j_gene: TRBJ1-1
CDR3aa: CASSHDRNEAFF
CDR3nt: TGTGCCAGCAGCCACGACAGGAATGAAGCTTTCTTT

v_gene: TRBV29-1
abundance: NA
d_gene: NA
j_gene: TRBJ2-5
CDR3aa: CSVDRGPTETQYF
CDR3nt: TGCAGCGTTGACCGGGGGCCCACAGAGACCCAGTACTTC

v_gene: TRBV4-3
abundance: few
d_gene: TRBD2
j_gene: TRBJ2-7
CDR3aa: CASSQFRGGSYEQYF
CDR3nt: TGCGCCAGCAGCCAATTTCGGGGGGGATCCTACGAGCAGTACTTC

v_gene: TRBV28
abundance: NA
d_gene: NA
j_gene: TRBJ2-4
CDR3aa: CASSPGRGKNIQYF
CDR3nt: TGTGCCAGCAGTCCCGGGAGAGGCAAAAACATTCAGTACTTC

v_gene: TRBV4-2
abundance: many
d_gene: NA
j_gene: TRBJ1-2
CDR3aa: CASSQVQAYGYTF
CDR3nt: TGTGCCAGCAGCCAAGTACAGGCATATGGCTACACCTTC

v_gene: TRBV10-3
abundance: few
d_gene: TRBD2
j_gene: TRBJ2-1
CDR3aa: CAITEGRGGHEQFF
CDR3nt: TGTGCCATCACCGAGGGACGGGGGGGCCATGAGCAGTTCTTC

v_gene: TRBV4-3
abundance: NA
d_gene: NA
j_gene: TRBJ2-3
CDR3aa: CASSQDWNALNTDTQYF
CDR3nt: TGCGCCAGCAGCCAAGATTGGAACGCCTTAAACACAGATACGCAGTATTTT

v_gene: TRBV27
abundance: few
d_gene: NA
j_gene: TRBJ1-5
CDR3aa: CASSVSSSSGKGQPQHF
CDR3nt: TGTGCCAGCAGTGTCTCCTCCTCTTCGGGGAAGGGACAGCCCCAGCATTTT

v_gene: TRBV4-2
abundance: few
d_gene: NA
j_gene: TRBJ1-5
CDR3aa: CASSQTSFLPQHF
CDR3nt: TGTGCCAGCAGCCAAACGTCCTTTCTGCCCCAGCATTTT

v_gene: TRBV10-3
abundance: few
d_gene: TRBD2
j_gene: TRBJ2-3
CDR3aa: CAISGGLALDTQYF
CDR3nt: TGTGCCATCAGTGGGGGACTAGCCTTGGATACGCAGTATTTT

v_gene: TRBV9
abundance: NA
d_gene: NA
j_gene: TRBJ1-1
CDR3aa: CASTQGYMNTEAFF
CDR3nt: TGTGCCAGCACGCAGGGGTACATGAACACTGAAGCTTTCTTT

v_gene: TRBV4-2
abundance: few
d_gene: NA
j_gene: TRBJ2-6
CDR3aa: CASSQDAGAHRSGANVLTF
CDR3nt: TGTGCCAGCAGCCAAGATGCGGGGGCTCATCGCTCTGGGGCCAACGTCCTGACTTTC

v_gene: TRBV11-1
abundance: NA
d_gene: TRBD2
j_gene: TRBJ2-2
CDR3aa: CASSLARYSGTNTGELFF
CDR3nt: TGTGCCAGCAGCTTAGCGCGTTATAGCGGGACGAACACCGGGGAGCTGTTTTTT

v_gene: TRBV20-1
abundance: once
d_gene: NA
j_gene: TRBJ2-3
CDR3aa: CSAWTDTQYF
CDR3nt: TGCAGTGCTTGGACAGATACGCAGTATTTT

v_gene: TRBV5-1
abundance: few
d_gene: TRBD2
j_gene: TRBJ2-1
CDR3aa: CASSTQLSGGAGNEQFF
CDR3nt: TGCGCCAGCAGCACACAGCTTAGCGGGGGGGCCGGTAATGAGCAGTTCTTC

v_gene: TRBV28
abundance: NA
d_gene: NA
j_gene: TRBJ2-7
CDR3aa: CASSDQWEQYF
CDR3nt: TGTGCCAGCAGTGACCAATGGGAGCAGTACTTC

v_gene: TRBV12-3/TRBV12-4
abundance: NA
d_gene: NA
j_gene: TRBJ2-7
CDR3aa: CASSSRAPVAYEQYF
CDR3nt: TGTGCCAGCAGTTCCAGGGCCCCGGTCGCCTACGAGCAGTACTTC

v_gene: TRBV7-2
abundance: few
d_gene: NA
j_gene: TRBJ1-1
CDR3aa: CASSFILRDRHRTEAFF
CDR3nt: TGTGCCAGCAGCTTTATCCTAAGGGATCGTCACCGCACTGAAGCTTTCTTT

v_gene: TRBV12-3/TRBV12-4
abundance: few
d_gene: NA
j_gene: TRBJ2-7
CDR3aa: CASSRLGLYEQYF
CDR3nt: TGTGCCAGCAGTCGCCTAGGGCTCTACGAGCAGTACTTC

v_gene: TRBV29-1
abundance: few
d_gene: NA
j_gene: TRBJ1-4
CDR3aa: CSVAAGATNEKLFF
CDR3nt: TGCAGCGTTGCCGCGGGAGCAACTAATGAAAAACTGTTTTTT

v_gene: TRBV30
abundance: NA
d_gene: NA
j_gene: TRBJ2-7
CDR3aa: CAWSSGYEQYF
CDR3nt: TGTGCCTGGAGTTCGGGCTACGAGCAGTACTTC